These T cell receptor beta chains were read from a single sample in a study of T cell responses to AZD1222 COVID-19 vaccine. Method: immunoSEQ multiplex PCR; TCRdb's copy keeps in-frame clones and lacks some. The sample carries more than 150,000 clones, over 90% recorded once. The sequencing used peripheral blood, collected 28 days after the second AZD1222 dose. Receptors were obtained from an adult who received the AZD1222 COVID-19 vaccine. Both conserved end residues are part of each CDR3. A D gene is named only where the DNA matches it firmly. Clone size is stated in some rows and not others, as once, few, many or a class when expanded.

v_gene	abundance	len	j_gene	d_gene	CDR3aa	CDR3nt
TRBV27	once	12	TRBJ2-1	NA	CASSPSFNEQFF	TGTGCCAGCAGTCCATCCTTCAATGAGCAGTTCTTC
TRBV18	NA	17	TRBJ2-1	TRBD2	CASSPPGLAGGRGEQFF	TGTGCCAGCTCACCCCCCGGACTAGCGGGGGGACGGGGTGAGCAGTTCTTC
TRBV7-9	once	14	TRBJ2-5	NA	CASSLVGARETQYF	TGTGCCAGCAGCTTAGTTGGGGCCAGAGAGACCCAGTACTTC
TRBV6-5	once	13	TRBJ1-1	NA	CASVEVVHTEAFF	TGTGCCAGCGTCGAGGTTGTACACACTGAAGCTTTCTTT
TRBV19	NA	15	TRBJ2-1	NA	CASGLGDQSYNEQFF	TGTGCCAGTGGGCTTGGGGATCAGAGCTACAATGAGCAGTTCTTC
TRBV5-1	NA	18	TRBJ2-1	TRBD2	CASSQPFTGGSNDNEQFF	TGCGCCAGCAGCCAACCTTTTACGGGAGGGTCAAATGACAATGAGCAGTTCTTC
TRBV11-2	NA	16	TRBJ1-1	NA	CASSSYPAGGSTEAFF	TGTGCCAGCAGCTCCTACCCTGCGGGGGGGAGCACTGAAGCTTTCTTT
TRBV3-1/TRBV3-2	NA	13	TRBJ2-7	NA	CASSQGPWDEQYF	TGTGCCAGCAGCCAAGGGCCCTGGGACGAGCAGTACTTC
TRBV2	NA	15	TRBJ2-2	NA	CASSGSRMDAGELFF	TGTGCCAGCAGTGGTAGCAGGATGGACGCCGGGGAGCTGTTTTTT
TRBV27	NA	15	TRBJ1-2	TRBD1	CASSSPRQGAYGYTF	TGTGCCAGCAGTTCCCCCCGACAGGGGGCCTATGGCTACACCTTC
TRBV24-1	NA	19	TRBJ2-1	TRBD2	CATSDPTGSKTSGGGEQFF	TGTGCCACCAGTGACCCGACAGGGTCCAAGACTAGCGGGGGAGGTGAGCAGTTCTTC
TRBV19	NA	14	TRBJ2-7	NA	CASSIRNSFYEQYF	TGTGCCAGTAGTATCCGCAACAGCTTCTACGAGCAGTACTTC
TRBV7-3	NA	18	TRBJ2-1	TRBD2	CASSLGTSGRLVRNEQFF	TGTGCCAGCAGCTTGGGGACTAGCGGGAGGTTAGTCAGGAATGAGCAGTTCTTC
TRBV7-9	NA	13	TRBJ2-3	NA	CASSYESTDTQYF	TGTGCCAGCAGCTATGAATCCACAGATACGCAGTATTTT
TRBV5-1	NA	15	TRBJ2-2	NA	CASSPGLMNTGELFF	TGCGCCAGCAGCCCTGGATTGATGAACACCGGGGAGCTGTTTTTT
TRBV7-9	once	14	TRBJ2-2	NA	CASSHRVNTGELFF	TGTGCCAGCAGCCACCGGGTCAACACCGGGGAGCTGTTTTTT
TRBV23-1	NA	15	TRBJ1-2	TRBD1	CAGRQGPFPYYGYTF	TGCGCCGGCCGACAGGGGCCATTCCCGTACTATGGCTACACCTTC
TRBV10-3	NA	12	TRBJ2-1	NA	CAISEAGGEGVF	TGTGCCATCAGTGAGGCGGGCGGGGAAGGGGTCTTC
TRBV18	NA	13	TRBJ1-5	NA	CASSPAANQPQHF	TGTGCCAGCTCACCAGCGGCCAATCAGCCCCAGCATTTT
TRBV2	NA	14	TRBJ2-6	NA	CATGGGTGANVLTF	TGTGCCACGGGCGGTGGTACCGGGGCCAACGTCCTGACTTTC
TRBV7-2	once	13	TRBJ1-5	NA	CASSSRSNQPQHF	TGTGCCAGCAGCTCCCGGTCCAATCAGCCCCAGCATTTT
TRBV3-1/TRBV3-2	NA	14	TRBJ2-7	TRBD2	CASSQEWGGGEQYF	TGTGCCAGCAGCCAAGAATGGGGCGGGGGCGAGCAGTACTTC
TRBV24-1	NA	16	TRBJ2-3	TRBD1	CATRSGTGGSTDTQYF	TGTGCCACCAGGTCCGGGACAGGGGGTTCCACAGATACGCAGTATTTT
TRBV6-5	once	12	TRBJ1-3	NA	CASRPSGNTIYF	TGTGCCAGCAGGCCCTCTGGAAACACCATATATTTT
TRBV9	NA	17	TRBJ1-2	NA	CASSAGTPTPQLYGYTF	TGTGCCAGCAGCGCCGGGACACCAACTCCTCAGCTCTATGGCTACACCTTC
TRBV9	once	14	TRBJ1-6	NA	CASSVRQTNSPLHF	TGTGCCAGCAGCGTTCGGCAGACTAATTCACCCCTCCACTTT
TRBV12-2	NA	16	TRBJ2-1	NA	CASRSPSGGHYNEQFF	TGTGCAAGTCGCTCCCCCAGCGGGGGCCACTACAATGAGCAGTTCTTC
TRBV7-2	NA	15	TRBJ2-7	NA	CASSLALGDSYEQYF	TGTGCCAGCAGCTTAGCGCTTGGGGACTCCTACGAGCAGTACTTC
TRBV10-3	NA	18	TRBJ1-1	NA	CATQVTGSTTRMNTEAFF	TGTGCCACTCAAGTTACCGGGTCCACCACCCGAATGAACACTGAAGCTTTCTTT
TRBV5-1	NA	16	TRBJ2-2	NA	CASSLKGEANTGELFF	TGCGCCAGCAGCTTGAAGGGGGAAGCCAACACCGGGGAGCTGTTTTTT
TRBV11-2	NA	19	TRBJ2-1	TRBD1	CASSLFRSFGQGVYNEQFF	TGTGCCAGCAGCTTATTCCGGAGTTTCGGACAGGGAGTTTACAATGAGCAGTTCTTC
TRBV10-1	once	14	TRBJ2-1	TRBD2	CASSDVGTTNEQFF	TGCGCCAGCAGTGATGTGGGGACTACCAATGAGCAGTTCTTC
TRBV19	NA	14	TRBJ2-7	NA	CASSIGQSPYEQYF	TGTGCCAGTAGTATCGGGCAGTCACCCTACGAGCAGTACTTC
TRBV7-9	NA	15	TRBJ2-1	TRBD2	CASSLGAGGPNEQFF	TGTGCCAGCAGCTTAGGGGCGGGAGGGCCAAATGAGCAGTTCTTC
TRBV7-9	once	12	TRBJ1-2	NA	CASSPDSHGYTF	TGTGCCAGCAGCCCGGACAGCCATGGCTACACCTTC
TRBV11-1	few	12	TRBJ2-1	TRBD2	CATEGSGREQFF	TGTGCCACGGAAGGTAGCGGGAGGGAGCAGTTCTTC
TRBV4-2	NA	16	TRBJ2-1	TRBD2	CASSQGGGTSGGAQFF	TGTGCCAGCAGCCAAGGAGGTGGGACTAGCGGGGGGGCACAGTTCTTC
TRBV6-2/TRBV6-3	NA	15	TRBJ2-1	TRBD2	CASSPTSGFYNEQFF	TGTGCCAGCAGCCCGACTAGCGGTTTCTACAATGAGCAGTTCTTC
TRBV7-9	NA	15	TRBJ2-5	TRBD2	CASSLGGTIQETQYF	TGTGCCAGCAGCTTAGGGGGGACTATACAAGAGACCCAGTACTTC
TRBV7-2	once	16	TRBJ2-2	NA	CASSPIGGGVTGELFF	TGTGCCAGCAGCCCCATCGGAGGGGGAGTCACCGGGGAGCTGTTTTTT
TRBV6-5	NA	14	TRBJ2-4	NA	CASSTTVAKNIQYF	TGTGCCAGCAGTACTACGGTAGCCAAAAACATTCAGTACTTC
TRBV6-2/TRBV6-3	once	17	TRBJ1-1	NA	CASSYSKGGAQDTEAFF	TGTGCCAGCAGTTACTCGAAAGGCGGGGCGCAGGACACTGAAGCTTTCTTT
TRBV7-9	NA	15	TRBJ2-1	NA	CASSLEVSRDNEQFF	TGTGCCAGCAGCTTAGAAGTCTCTAGAGACAATGAGCAGTTCTTC
TRBV10-3	few	16	TRBJ2-2	TRBD2	CAISESYGGRAGELFF	TGTGCCATCAGTGAGTCCTATGGCGGGAGGGCCGGGGAGCTGTTTTTT
TRBV5-4	NA	16	TRBJ1-4	NA	CASSLDLGVDNEKLFF	TGTGCCAGCAGTCTCGACCTAGGGGTGGATAATGAAAAACTGTTTTTT
TRBV19	NA	16	TRBJ2-3	TRBD1	CASSTGTGASTDTQYF	TGTGCCAGTAGTACAGGGACAGGGGCTAGCACAGATACGCAGTATTTT
TRBV6-2/TRBV6-3	many	14	TRBJ1-2	NA	CASSLTDGAYGYTF	TGTGCCAGCAGTTTAACGGACGGAGCCTATGGCTACACCTTC
TRBV7-9	NA	15	TRBJ2-1	TRBD2	CASSLTSAYYNEQFF	TGTGCCAGCAGCTTGACTAGCGCCTACTACAATGAGCAGTTCTTC
TRBV5-1	NA	14	TRBJ1-1	NA	CASSLDLGQPEAFF	TGCGCCAGCAGCTTGGACTTGGGACAACCTGAAGCTTTCTTT